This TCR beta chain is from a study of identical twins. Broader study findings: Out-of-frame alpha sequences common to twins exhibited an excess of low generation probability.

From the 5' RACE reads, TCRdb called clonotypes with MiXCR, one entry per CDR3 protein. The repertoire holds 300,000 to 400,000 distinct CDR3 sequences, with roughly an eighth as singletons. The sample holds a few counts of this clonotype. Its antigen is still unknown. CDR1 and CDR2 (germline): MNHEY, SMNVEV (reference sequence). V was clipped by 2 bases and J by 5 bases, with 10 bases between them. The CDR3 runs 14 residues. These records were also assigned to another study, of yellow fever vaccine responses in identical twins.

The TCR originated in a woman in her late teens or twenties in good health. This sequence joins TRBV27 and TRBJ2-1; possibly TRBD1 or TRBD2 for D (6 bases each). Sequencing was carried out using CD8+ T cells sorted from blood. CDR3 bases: TGTGCCAGCAGTTTAGGGGGGCCCGACAATGAGCAGTTCTTC. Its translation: CASSLGGPDNEQFF.